This passage covers 15 T cell receptor beta chains from one sample sequenced in a study of T-cell memory formation after mild COVID-19. TCRdb re-analysed the 5' RACE reads in MiXCR, keeping a single row per CDR3 protein. The table has roughly 190,000 distinct CDR3 sequences, roughly 30% seen once. Sequencing input: PBMCs or a T cell subset sorted from them (not recorded which). All receptors derive from an adult woman who had mild COVID-19 (a few samples of this study predate the infection). Cell type and time point are not known.

This clonotype turned up a few times. The chain employs TRBV24-1 and TRBJ1-1; D call uncertain. This CDR3 is built from 13 residues. V lost 7 bases, J lost 6 bases, and 14 bases lay in between. Per the germline V gene, CDR1 is KGHDR and CDR2 is SFDVKD. The DNA of the CDR3 is TGTGCCACCAGCCCGATGACGGGGTCTGAAGCTTTCTTT. Translation: CATSPMTGSEAFF.

J is TRBJ2-7 and V is TRBV7-2; 12 bases agree with TRBD2. Germline CDR1 is SGHTA and CDR2 is FQGNSA. This CDR3 spans 15 amino acids. V was pared by 5 bases and J by 3 bases, with 5 bases of the junction left unmatched. CDR3 protein: CASSIRLAGDYEQYF. CDR3 DNA: TGTGCCAGCAGCATCAGACTAGCGGGAGACTACGAGCAGTACTTC.

The V and J genes are TRBV3-1 and TRBJ2-7, with D perhaps matching TRBD1 (5 bases). Trimming took off 0 bases at V and 2 bases at J, with 11 bases between the two ends. CDR3 length: 15 residues. Per the germline V gene, CDR1 is LGHDT and CDR2 is YNNKEL (reference sequence). CDR3 bases: TGTGCCAGCAGCCAAGATCCGTGGGGCACCTACGAGCAGTACTTC. As protein: CASSQDPWGTYEQYF.

V and J are TRBV6-2 or TRBV6-3 and TRBJ2-1; D gene uncertain. The CDR3 length is 14 residues. V was trimmed by 6 bases and J by 0 bases, leaving 9 bases between them. CDR1 and CDR2 (germline): MNHEY, SVGEGT. In DNA form, the CDR3 reads TGTGCCAGCAGGATGGCCAGCTCCTACAATGAGCAGTTCTTC. It translates to CASRMASSYNEQFF.

This clonotype was picked up a small number of times. The J gene is TRBJ1-2, the V gene TRBV12-3 or TRBV12-4; D is possibly TRBD1 (6 bases). V lost 1 base and J lost 4, with 7 bases in between. The CDR3 is 13 amino acids. This CDR3 reads CASSLEQGYGYTF. As DNA, the CDR3 is TGTGCCAGCAGTTTAGAACAGGGCTATGGCTACACCTTC.

This clonotype was observed a few times. The J gene is TRBJ2-1, the V gene TRBV19, with D tentatively TRBD2 (5 bases). CDR3 length: 16 residues. CDR1 is LNHDA, CDR2 SQIVND, per germline (reference sequence). V lost 2 bases, J lost 4 bases, and 15 bases lay in between. CDR3 nucleotides: TGTGCCAGTAGTATATCTGCGGGCTTGATATACAATGAGCAGTTCTTC. Its protein is CASSISAGLIYNEQFF. Supplemented by reference TRBV19 and TRBJ2-1, the full variable domain reads DGGITQSPKYLFRKEGQNVTLSCEQNLNHDAMYWYRQDPGQGLRLIYYSQIVNDFQKGDIAEGYSVSREKKESFPLTVTSAQKNPTAFYLCASSISAGLIYNEQFFGPGTRLTVL.

This clonotype was seen a few times. The V call is TRBV5-1, the J call TRBJ2-7, with D possibly being TRBD2 (5 bases). CDR1 and CDR2 from the germline V gene are SGHRS and YFSETQ. Trimming took 1 base from V and 0 from J, leaving 11 bases between them. The CDR3 covers 15 residues. CDR3 DNA sequence: TGCGCCAGCAGCTTGAGCCCGGGGAGCTCCTACGAGCAGTACTTC. It codes for CASSLSPGSSYEQYF.

The gene calls are TRBV2 and TRBJ2-1; the D is unclear. The CDR3 is 16 residues long. Looked up from germline, CDR1 is SNHLY and CDR2 is FYNNEI. V lost 1 base and J lost 2, with 12 bases in between. The CDR3: CASSEGGVVPYNEQFF. Here the CDR3 DNA reads TGTGCCAGCAGTGAAGGAGGAGTAGTCCCCTACAATGAGCAGTTCTTC.

This sequence joins TRBV7-6 and TRBJ2-2; D ambiguous. Trimming pared 1 base from V and 4 bases from J, leaving 7 bases between. The CDR3 contains 14 residues. Germline CDR1 reads SGHVS; CDR2 reads FNYEAQ. As DNA, the CDR3 is TGTGCCAGCAGCTTAGTGGACCGCACCGGGGAGCTGTTTTTT. It encodes CASSLVDRTGELFF. The entire variable domain, with the rest obtained from reference TRBV7-6 and TRBJ2-2, is as follows: GAGVSQSPRYKVTKRGQDVALRCDPISGHVSLYWYRQALGQGPEFLTYFNYEAQQDKSGLPNDRFSAERPEGSISTLTIQRTEQRDSAMYRCASSLVDRTGELFFGEGSRLTVL.

This clonotype was detected a few times. The V and J genes are TRBV7-9 and TRBJ1-2; TRBD1 matches at 10 bases. V was pared by 7 bases and J by 6 bases, with 11 bases of the junction left unmatched. The CDR3 runs to 15 residues. Germline loops: CDR1 SEHNR, CDR2 FQNEAQ (reference sequence). CDR3 DNA: TGTGCCAGCATGGAGGTGGGACAGGGGTGGAATGGCTACACCTTC. Translated: CASMEVGQGWNGYTF.

The rearrangement uses TRBV20-1 and TRBJ2-1; possibly TRBD2 for D (6 bases). CDR3 length: 13 residues. Germline assignment: CDR1 DFQATT and CDR2 SNEGSKA (reference sequence). V lost 0 bases, J lost 14 bases, and 17 bases lay in between. The CDR3 sequence is CSARDVGLASEFF. CDR3 sequence (DNA): TGCAGTGCTAGAGATGTGGGACTCGCTTCGGAGTTCTTC.

The chain couples TRBV7-2 to TRBJ1-1; D unclear. Germline V gives CDR1 SGHTA, CDR2 FQGNSA. With 5 bases removed from V and 8 bases from J, the gap between germline ends came to 15 bases. The CDR3 sequence is 13 residues long. The DNA of the CDR3 is TGTGCCAGCAGCGGACCCGCGGGCAAGGAAGCTTTCTTT. Translating it yields CASSGPAGKEAFF.

This chain links TRBV6-5 with TRBJ1-2; D ambiguous. In germline, CDR1 is MNHEY, CDR2 SVGAGI. CDR3 size: 13 residues. V was cut by 4 bases and J by 6 bases, with 12 bases left in between. The DNA for the CDR3 is TGTGCCAGCAGTTCCGGGCCCCTAAATGGCTACACCTTC. Its translation is CASSSGPLNGYTF.

This chain links TRBV11-2 with TRBJ2-2, with 11 bases identical to TRBD2. The trim removed 1 base at V and 7 bases at J, leaving 5 bases unmatched. The CDR3 consists of 16 residues. Germline V CDR1 and CDR2: SGHAT, FQNNGV. The CDR3 DNA is TGTGCCAGCAGCTTAGTCGCTAGCGGGAGGAGCGGGGAGCTGTTTTTT. Translated: CASSLVASGRSGELFF.

This clonotype was counted a few times. The chain carries TRBV18 and TRBJ2-7, with TRBD2 as a possible D gene (5 bases). Germline V lookup: CDR1 KGHSH, CDR2 LQKENI. The CDR3 has 15 amino acids. V lost 0 bases and J lost 3, with 12 bases in between. The CDR3 DNA sequence: TGTGCCAGCTCACCACCCGACGGGGAAATCTACGAGCAGTACTTC. Protein: CASSPPDGEIYEQYF.